The 25 T cell receptor beta chains reported below all come from one sample, sequenced in a study of blood T cell repertoires in COVID-19. Using immunoSEQ multiplex PCR, the repertoire was profiled, and TCRdb retains in-frame clones only, with some absent. The table shows roughly 40,000 clones, with 89% occurring only once. The sample comprised peripheral blood. These receptors were taken from a human donor in a cohort sampled during active COVID-19.

The gene calls are TRBV27 and TRBJ2-7; 11 bases are shared with TRBD1. There are 15 residues in the CDR3. From germline, CDR1 is MNHEY and CDR2 SMNVEV (reference sequence). V dropped 5 bases and J dropped 4; count of bases not matched to a gene: 7. The CDR3 region has the DNA TGTGCCAGCAGTGACGGGACAGGGGGAAGTTACGAGCAGTACTTC. It codes for CASSDGTGGSYEQYF.

V is TRBV7-2 and J is TRBJ2-1; 8 bases line up with TRBD1. In germline, CDR1 is SGHTA, CDR2 FQGNSA. The CDR3 length is 14 residues. The V gene end was trimmed by 4 bases and the J gene end by 6 bases; junction bases not matched to a gene: 5. CDR3: CASSYGQGGNEQFF. The CDR3 bases are TGTGCCAGCAGCTACGGACAGGGTGGCAATGAGCAGTTCTTC.

The V and J genes are TRBV20-1 and TRBJ1-2; D is unresolved. Between the trimmed V and J ends, which lost 3 bases and 3 bases, there was a span of 8 bases. The CDR3 is made up of 12 amino acids. Germline values: CDR1 DFQATT, CDR2 SNEGSKA (reference sequence). CDR3 amino acids: CSASQVYYGYTF. The CDR3 DNA reads TGCAGTGCTAGTCAGGTGTACTATGGCTACACCTTC.

The chain carries TRBV13 and TRBJ2-1; TRBD2 agrees at 12 bases. The CDR3 runs 16 residues. Germline loops: CDR1 PRHDT, CDR2 FYEKMQ (reference sequence). V dropped 4 bases and J dropped 7; count of bases not matched to a gene: 8. The CDR3 loop reads CASSSPSGGVINEQFF. The CDR3 DNA follows: TGTGCCAGCAGCTCACCTAGCGGGGGGGTAATTAATGAGCAGTTCTTC.

The J gene is TRBJ2-3, the V gene TRBV30; a possible D gene is TRBD2 (5 bases). Per germline, CDR1 GTSNPN and CDR2 SVGIG (reference sequence). This CDR3 is built from 14 residues. V was cut by 1 base and J by 0 bases, with 8 bases left in between. CDR3 DNA: TGTGCCTGGAGTGAGGGAGCTAGCACAGATACGCAGTATTTT. Translating it yields CAWSEGASTDTQYF.

The J gene is TRBJ2-2, the V gene TRBV4-2; D is perhaps TRBD1 (5 bases). CDR1 and CDR2 (germline): LGHNA, YNFKEQ. This CDR3 region has 15 residues. With 1 base removed from V and 6 bases from J, the gap between germline ends came to 12 bases. The CDR3 nucleotides read TGTGCCAGCAGCCAAGTTCCCACAGGACCCGGGGAGCTGTTTTTT. Residues: CASSQVPTGPGELFF.

This clone appeared once. The chain uses TRBV2 and TRBJ2-2; 8 nucleotides line up with TRBD1. Germline-derived CDR1 and CDR2 are SNHLY and FYNNEI. Losses at the gene ends were 6 bases for V and 2 bases for J; bases not matched to a gene: 5. This CDR3 spans 15 amino acids. DNA of the CDR3: TGTGCCAGCAGGAACGGACAGGGAAACACCGGGGAGCTGTTTTTT. Amino acid sequence: CASRNGQGNTGELFF.

The CDR3 DNA follows: TGTGCCAGTAGTATGTGGACTAGCGGGTACAATGAGCAGTTCTTC. Encoded protein: CASSMWTSGYNEQFF. The V and J genes are TRBV19 and TRBJ2-1, with 11 bases aligning to TRBD2. Germline CDR1 LNHDA, CDR2 SQIVND (reference sequence). V shed 3 bases, J shed 4 bases, and the junction held 2 bases outside the gene matches. This CDR3 has 15 residues.

CDR3 residues: CASSVEGLSDTQYF. Here the CDR3 DNA reads TGTGCCAGCAGCGTAGAAGGACTTAGCGATACGCAGTATTTT. V and J are TRBV9 and TRBJ2-3; D might be TRBD2 (5 bases). Germline V gene lookup returns CDR1 SGDLS and CDR2 YYNGEE. V lost 0 bases and J lost 6, with 11 bases in between. CDR3 length equals 14 residues.

This chain joins TRBV4-1 and TRBJ2-3; 9 bases are a match to TRBD1. The V segment lost 3 bases and the J segment 1 base; nucleotides outside the gene matches: 5. The CDR3 has 16 residues. The V gene's germline CDR1 is MGHRA and CDR2 YSYEKL. As DNA, the CDR3 is TGCGCCAGCAGCCAGGACAGGGGACTGGGCACAGATACGCAGTATTTT. Translated, it gives CASSQDRGLGTDTQYF.

This sequence joins TRBV6-2 or TRBV6-3 and TRBJ1-2; D is possibly TRBD1 (6 bases). Looked up from germline, CDR1 is MNHEY and CDR2 is SVGEGT. This CDR3 has 16 residues. Trimming pared 1 base from V and 4 bases from J, leaving 16 bases between. CDR3 protein: CASSYWPEDSTYGYTF. CDR3 nucleotides: TGTGCCAGCAGTTACTGGCCGGAGGACAGCACCTATGGCTACACCTTC.

This chain links TRBV6-2 or TRBV6-3 with TRBJ2-3; possible D gene TRBD2, 5 bases. The V end lost 4 bases, the J end lost 3 bases, and 14 bases lay between the germline ends. The CDR3 sequence is 15 residues long. From germline, CDR1 is MNHEY and CDR2 SVGEGT. DNA of the CDR3: TGTGCCAGCAGTTCAACGGGGTCCGTTACAGATACGCAGTATTTT. As protein: CASSSTGSVTDTQYF.

The gene calls are TRBV3-1 (or the pseudogene TRBV3-2) and TRBJ1-1; D uncertain. The germline V gene has CDR1 LGHDT and CDR2 YNNKEL (reference sequence). This CDR3 has 12 amino acids. With 3 bases removed from V and 8 bases from J, the gap between germline ends came to 10 bases. Here the CDR3 reads CASSQERREAFF. The CDR3 DNA sequence: TGTGCCAGCAGCCAGGAGCGCCGAGAAGCTTTCTTT.

In this sample, this clone turned up a few times. This chain links TRBV7-9 with TRBJ1-4, with TRBD1 matching over 10 bases. The germline CDR1 and CDR2 sequences are SEHNR and FQNEAQ (reference sequence). The CDR3 runs to 14 residues. After removal of 5 bases from V and 8 bases from J, the junction contained 5 bases not matched to a gene. CDR3 sequence: CASSAGTGAEKLFF. The CDR3 DNA sequence: TGTGCCAGCAGCGCCGGGACAGGGGCCGAAAAACTGTTTTTT.

The chain recombines TRBV21-1 with TRBJ2-7; TRBD1, the table's D call, lacks a check against the DNA. TRBV21-1 is termed a pseudogene. The CDR3 extends over 17 amino acids. The CDR3 region is CASSKDSNRVRAYEQYF. CDR3 nucleotide sequence: TGTGCCAGCAGCAAAGATTCAAACAGGGTTCGCGCCTACGAGCAGTACTTC.

The rearrangement joins TRBV29-1 to TRBJ2-1; 12 nucleotides align to TRBD2. The CDR3 sequence is 18 residues long. The junction had 13 bases not matched to a gene; V was cut back by 4 bases and J by 3 bases. Germline V gene lookup returns CDR1 SQVTM and CDR2 ANQGSEA. The CDR3 spells CSVVGLAGQQTYYNEQFF. CDR3 sequence (DNA): TGCAGCGTTGTAGGACTAGCGGGGCAACAAACCTACTACAATGAGCAGTTCTTC.

The chain couples TRBV5-1 to TRBJ1-5, with unresolved D. There are 14 residues in the CDR3. Looked up from germline, CDR1 is SGHRS and CDR2 is YFSETQ. V lost 4 bases, J lost 0 bases, and 8 bases lay in between. The CDR3 is CASSRRISNQPQHF. CDR3 nucleotides: TGCGCCAGCAGCCGCAGGATTAGCAATCAGCCCCAGCATTTT.

This clone has only one observation. The chain couples TRBV3-1 (or the pseudogene TRBV3-2) to TRBJ2-3; 7 bases are shared with TRBD2. The CDR3 contains 14 residues. Germline-derived CDR1 and CDR2 are LGHDT and YNNKEL (reference sequence). The ends lost 0 bases at V and 7 bases at J; junction bases unmatched: 4. CDR3 region: CASSQEGGLNTQYF. The CDR3 DNA reads as TGTGCCAGCAGCCAAGAGGGAGGGCTAAATACGCAGTATTTT.

This chain joins TRBV7-2 and TRBJ1-2; D remains ambiguous. The V end lost 3 bases, the J end lost 4 bases, and 12 bases lay between the germline ends. Germline lookup yields CDR1 SGHTA and CDR2 FQGNSA. The length of the CDR3 is 14 residues. Here the CDR3 reads CASSLSGPLYGYTF. The CDR3 DNA sequence: TGTGCCAGCAGCTTGTCTGGCCCCCTCTATGGCTACACCTTC.

The chain uses TRBV21-1 and TRBJ1-1. TRBV21-1 is termed a pseudogene. This CDR3 spans 16 amino acids. The CDR3 loop reads CASNGKAKEGSTEAFF. In nucleotides, the CDR3 is TGTGCCAGCAATGGGAAGGCCAAGGAGGGCAGCACTGAAGCTTTCTTT.

This clone appeared a single time. The chain employs TRBV11-2 and TRBJ1-4, with D unclear. The CDR3 spans 15 residues. V was shortened by 2 bases and J by 7 bases, with 14 bases between the two germline ends. Per germline, CDR1 SGHAT and CDR2 FQNNGV. CDR3 amino acids: CASSLSRRRGEKLFF. The CDR3, as DNA: TGTGCCAGCAGCTTATCCCGGAGGAGAGGTGAAAAACTGTTTTTT.

The chain carries TRBV5-6 and TRBJ2-3; possible D gene TRBD1, 6 bases. Germline lookup yields CDR1 SGHDT and CDR2 YYEEEE. The CDR3 is 17 residues long. Trimming pared 4 bases from V and 4 bases from J, leaving 22 bases between. The CDR3, as DNA: TGTGCCAGCAGCCCCTCCATTCCGGGACATATATCAGATACGCAGTATTTT. It specifies CASSPSIPGHISDTQYF.

Details on this clone: Additional DNA sequences in this sample encode the identical CDR3. This chain links TRBV15 with TRBJ2-1; weak D call: TRBD2 (6 bases). Per the germline V gene, CDR1 is LNHNV and CDR2 is YYDKDF (reference sequence). Trimming shortened V by 0 bases and J by 1 base, and 10 bases separated the two germline ends. This CDR3 has 16 residues. In DNA, the CDR3 is TGTGCCACCAGCAGAGAGCGGGGTGGGTCCTACAATGAGCAGTTCTTC. It is translated as CATSRERGGSYNEQFF.

This clone was detected only once. The rearrangement uses TRBV7-9 and TRBJ2-2; 12 nucleotides line up with TRBD2. The CDR3 runs to 15 residues. The V gene's germline CDR1 is SEHNR and CDR2 FQNEAQ (reference sequence). The junction had 4 bases not matched to a gene; V was cut back by 4 bases and J by 7 bases. CDR3 DNA sequence: TGTGCCAGCAGCTCTAGCGGGAGGGCCGACGGGGAGCTGTTTTTT. This gives the protein CASSSSGRADGELFF.

CDR3 sequence (DNA): TGTGCCAGCAGCCTATATGGACAGGGGGGGAAAGAGACCCAGTACTTC. Amino acid sequence: CASSLYGQGGKETQYF. This chain connects TRBV5-6 to TRBJ2-5; 10 bases agree with TRBD1. The CDR3 loop spans 16 amino acids. CDR1 is SGHDT, CDR2 YYEEEE, per germline. V lost 4 bases, J lost 3 bases, and 9 bases stayed unmatched.